These 20 T cell receptor beta chains came from one sample sequenced in a study of identical twins' blood T cells. TCRdb recomputed calls from the 5' RACE reads with MiXCR, one row per CDR3 protein. Seen here are hundreds of thousands of distinct CDR3 sequences, roughly 27% observed once, and the top ten hold about 6%. Sequenced material: PBMCs. The receptors originated from a woman aged 18 to 55 in good health.

This clonotype was picked up many times. The rearrangement uses TRBV29-1 and TRBJ1-1; 9 nucleotides agree with TRBD1. The CDR3 has 15 amino acids. Germline loops: CDR1 SQVTM, CDR2 ANQGSEA. Unmatched junction bases numbered 7, after V lost 1 base and J lost 4 bases. The CDR3 bases are TGCAGCGTTGAAGGTCTGGACAGGGGCTTCACTGAAGCTTTCTTT. Amino acid sequence: CSVEGLDRGFTEAFF. The entire variable domain, with the rest obtained from reference TRBV29-1 and TRBJ1-1, is as follows: SAVISQKPSRDICQRGTSLTIQCQVDSQVTMMFWYRQQPGQSLTLIATANQGSEATYESGFVIDKFPISRPNLTFSTLTVSNMSPEDSSIYLCSVEGLDRGFTEAFFGQGTRLTVV.

This clonotype was counted only a few times. The chain is built from TRBV9 and TRBJ1-1; no definite D call. The V and J ends lost 4 bases and 1 base respectively, with 8 bases between them. Germline CDR1 SGDLS, CDR2 YYNGEE. The CDR3 has 13 residues. The CDR3, as DNA: TGTGCCAGCAGCAATGCACCGAACACTGAAGCTTTCTTT. Protein sequence: CASSNAPNTEAFF.

A word on this clonotype: A much larger clone lies one base from this, so it may be a read error. CDR3 nucleotide sequence: TGTACCAGCAGCTACAGGGCACCCACTGAAGCTTTCTTT. Translated, it gives CTSSYRAPTEAFF. This chain links TRBV6-5 with TRBJ1-1; TRBD1 is a possible D gene (6 bases). The CDR3 has 13 amino acids. CDR1 and CDR2 from the germline V gene are MNHEY and SVGAGI.

Notes on this clonotype: A much larger clone is a single base away; this may be a read error. The genes are TRBV7-2 and TRBJ2-7; the D is unclear. The CDR3 totals 11 residues. Germline V gene lookup returns CDR1 SGHTA and CDR2 FQGNSA. Trimming left V 2 bases short and J 4 bases short, with 3 bases between. The DNA for the CDR3 is TGTGCCAGCAGCTTATTTTACGAGCAGTACTTC. Protein product: CASSLFYEQYF.

J is TRBJ1-2 and V is TRBV28; no reliable D call. This CDR3 contains 11 residues. Germline CDR1 is MDHEN and CDR2 is SYDVKM. Trimming took 7 bases from V and 5 from J, leaving 8 bases between them. The CDR3 loop reads CASTSGYGYTF. In DNA, the CDR3 is TGTGCCAGCACCTCGGGTTATGGCTACACCTTC.

The gene calls are TRBV2 and TRBJ2-7; no definite D call. CDR1 and CDR2 (germline): SNHLY, FYNNEI. Trimming stripped 6 bases from V and 4 bases from J, with 7 bases between. The CDR3 spans 11 residues. In DNA, the CDR3 is TGTGCCAGCAGAGGGTTTTACGAGCAGTACTTC. This gives the protein CASRGFYEQYF.

This clonotype has only a few counts. This sequence joins TRBV7-9 and TRBJ1-2; D remains ambiguous. The germline gives CDR1 SEHNR, CDR2 FQNEAQ (reference sequence). V gave up 1 base and J gave up 2 bases, with 11 bases separating them. There are 15 residues in the CDR3. The CDR3 coding sequence is TGTGCCAGCAGCTTAGAGGGCAGGAACAACTATGGCTACACCTTC. Protein sequence: CASSLEGRNNYGYTF.

This clonotype was counted a few times. This chain connects TRBV12-3 or TRBV12-4 to TRBJ1-5; a possible D gene is TRBD1 (6 bases). The CDR3 is made up of 15 amino acids. V gave up 7 bases and J gave up 7 bases, with 20 bases separating them. The CDR3 nucleotides are TGTGCCAGCACCATGGTTGAGGGGGGCTACCAGCCCCAGCATTTT. Translation gives CASTMVEGGYQPQHF.

The chain joins TRBV29-1 to TRBJ1-5; TRBD1 aligns across 7 bases. V trimming: 6 bases; J trimming: 2 bases; junction bases outside the gene matches: 13. The CDR3 spans 16 residues. Germline-derived CDR1 and CDR2 are SQVTM and ANQGSEA. The CDR3 region is CSVMPTGAGGNQPQHF. For the CDR3, the DNA is TGCAGCGTGATGCCTACAGGGGCAGGGGGCAATCAGCCCCAGCATTTT.

This clonotype was counted many times. The chain is built from TRBV12-3 or TRBV12-4 and TRBJ2-3; 8 bases fit TRBD1. The CDR3 contains 17 residues. V lost 6 bases to trimming and J lost 0 bases; unmatched junction nucleotides: 11. CDR3: CASSPQGGGRSTDTQYF. The DNA for the CDR3 is TGTGCCAGCAGCCCACAGGGGGGCGGTCGGAGCACAGATACGCAGTATTTT.

J is TRBJ1-1 and V is TRBV20-1; unclear D gene. Germline V gene sequence: CDR1 DFQATT, CDR2 SNEGSKA (reference sequence). The CDR3 spans 10 residues. For the CDR3, the DNA is TGCTGCTCTGACCATCCCTACGCTTTCTTT. Translation gives CCSDHPYAFF.

The V gene is TRBV10-3, the J gene TRBJ1-1; tentatively, D is TRBD1 (6 bases). V lost 10 bases and J 0 bases, leaving 12 bases between the germline ends. This CDR3 contains 13 residues. The germline CDR1 and CDR2 sequences are ENHRY and SYGVKD. CDR3 coding DNA: TGTGCCAGTTCAGGGGAAATGAACACTGAAGCTTTCTTT. This encodes CASSGEMNTEAFF.

This clonotype has only a few counts. The rearrangement joins TRBV6-2 or TRBV6-3 to TRBJ2-7, with 9 bases that match TRBD1. The CDR3 runs 15 residues. Unmatched junction bases numbered 9, after V lost 6 bases and J lost 3 bases. Germline V gives CDR1 MNHEY, CDR2 SVGEGT. The CDR3 reads CASSGRDRDNYEQYF. DNA of the CDR3: TGTGCCAGCAGCGGCCGGGACAGGGATAACTACGAGCAGTACTTC.

There are a few counts of this clonotype. The chain carries TRBV28 and TRBJ2-1, with D perhaps TRBD2 (5 bases). Germline V gene sequence: CDR1 MDHEN, CDR2 SYDVKM. This CDR3 has 13 amino acids. The germline V and J ends were trimmed by 11 bases and 8 bases, with 19 bases remaining between them. CDR3 sequence (DNA): TGTGCCCATCGGGAAAAAGGGTTCCATGAGCAGTTCTTC. This codes for CAHREKGFHEQFF.

The chain is built from TRBV9 and TRBJ2-1, with D unresolved. The CDR3 is 16 amino acids. V was trimmed by 5 bases and J by 3 bases, leaving 18 bases between them. Germline V gene lookup returns CDR1 SGDLS and CDR2 YYNGEE. CDR3 coding DNA: TGTGCCAGCAGTCCTCTTCTACTTCCGTACTACAATGAGCAGTTCTTC. Translation: CASSPLLLPYYNEQFF. Full variable domain (outside the CDR3, taken from reference TRBV9 and TRBJ2-1): DSGVTQTPKHLITATGQRVTLRCSPRSGDLSVYWYQQSLDQGLQFLIQYYNGEERAKGNILERFSAQQFPDLHSELNLSSLELGDSALYFCASSPLLLPYYNEQFFGPGTRLTVL.

The chain links TRBV30 to TRBJ2-7; D is perhaps TRBD1 (5 bases). The germline V gene has CDR1 GTSNPN and CDR2 SVGIG (reference sequence). This CDR3 is built from 14 residues. V was shortened by 2 bases and J by 7 bases, with 18 bases between the two germline ends. The CDR3 bases are TGTGCCTGGAGTCCCCTAGGGGAACATTGGGAGCAGTACTTC. It translates to CAWSPLGEHWEQYF.

With regard to this clonotype: A read error is likely, as this CDR3 ends without the conserved phenylalanine or tryptophan. J is TRBJ2-7 and V is TRBV10-3; D is perhaps TRBD1 or TRBD2 (7 bases each). The germline V and J ends were trimmed by 7 bases and 3 bases, with 13 bases remaining between them. CDR1 is ENHRY, CDR2 SYGVKD, per germline. The CDR3 totals 13 residues. CDR3 coding DNA: TGTGCCATCATGAGCGGGGACAGCTACGAGCAGTACTAC. It is translated as CAIMSGDSYEQYY.

This clonotype came up a few times. This sequence joins TRBV12-3 or TRBV12-4 and TRBJ1-6; D ambiguous. Trimming removed 5 bases at V and 9 bases at J, with 14 bases between. This CDR3 has 14 amino acids. The CDR3 loop reads CASSTGLPSSPLHF. In DNA, the CDR3 is TGTGCCAGCAGTACGGGCCTCCCCAGTTCACCCCTCCACTTT.

The rearrangement uses TRBV18 and TRBJ1-2, with unresolved D. The CDR3 runs 14 residues. V shed 3 bases and J shed 8 bases, with 16 bases lying between them. Germline CDR1 is KGHSH and CDR2 is LQKENI. The CDR3: CASSPTSTGKGYTF. CDR3 sequence (DNA): TGTGCCAGCTCACCTACCTCGACTGGGAAGGGCTACACCTTC.

The chain combines TRBV12-3 or TRBV12-4 with TRBJ1-1; D remains ambiguous. The CDR3 has 13 residues. Trimming removed 6 bases from V and 1 base from J, with 9 bases in between. CDR3 protein: CASRPPPNTEAFF. The CDR3 region has the DNA TGTGCCAGCAGACCACCACCGAACACTGAAGCTTTCTTT.